This T cell receptor beta chain comes out of a study of OX40 agonist ivuxolimab in advanced cancers. About the research overall: Partial responses were seen in three patients, one with hepatocellular carcinoma and two with cutaneous melanoma.

Whole-study findings and limits: CD8+ T cells showed, on average, more clonal expansion than CD4+ cells. CD4+ and CD8+ T cells in blood underwent clonal expansion by week 6 at 0.1 to 3.0 mg/kg.

This table comes from immunoSEQ multiplex PCR, and its TCRdb copy is limited to in-frame clones, with some not included. The sample includes roughly 64,000 clones, around 80% seen only once; the top ten take 4.5% to 5%. The CDR3 totals 14 residues. The germline CDR1 and CDR2 sequences are LNHDA and SQIVND (reference sequence). V dropped 3 bases and J dropped 4 bases, with 11 bases sitting between them. Systemic immunosuppression or a history of autoimmune disease excluded patients. This clone was found once. Its antigen remains unidentified. The chain recombines TRBV19 with TRBJ2-3; D may be TRBD1 or TRBD2 (5 bases each). The origin of this receptor is an adult with an advanced solid tumor such as melanoma, head and neck, liver or kidney cancer. Sample: CD4+ or CD8+ T cells sorted from blood, taken in a trial of the OX40 agonist ivuxolimab. The CDR3 protein is CASSIGRDADTQYF. The CDR3, as DNA: TGTGCCAGTAGTATCGGCAGGGACGCAGATACGCAGTATTTT. The full variable domain, completed using reference TRBV19 and TRBJ2-3, is DGGITQSPKYLFRKEGQNVTLSCEQNLNHDAMYWYRQDPGQGLRLIYYSQIVNDFQKGDIAEGYSVSREKKESFPLTVTSAQKNPTAFYLCASSIGRDADTQYFGPGTRLTVL.